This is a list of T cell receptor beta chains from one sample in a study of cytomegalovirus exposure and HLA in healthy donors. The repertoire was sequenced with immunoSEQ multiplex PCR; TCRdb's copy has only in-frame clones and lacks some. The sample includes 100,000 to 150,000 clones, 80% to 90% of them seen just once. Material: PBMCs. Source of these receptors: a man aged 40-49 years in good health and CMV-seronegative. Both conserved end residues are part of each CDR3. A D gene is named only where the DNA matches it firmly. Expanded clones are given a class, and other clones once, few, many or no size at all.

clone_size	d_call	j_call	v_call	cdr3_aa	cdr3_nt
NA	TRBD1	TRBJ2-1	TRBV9	CASSSTTGNINEQFF	TGTGCCAGCAGCTCAACGACAGGGAACATCAATGAGCAGTTCTTC
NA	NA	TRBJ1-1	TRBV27	CASSFNRVAEAFF	TGTGCCAGCAGTTTTAACAGGGTTGCTGAAGCTTTCTTT
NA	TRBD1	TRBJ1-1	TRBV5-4	CASSTTGPDTEAFF	TGTGCCAGCAGCACGACAGGGCCGGACACTGAAGCTTTCTTT
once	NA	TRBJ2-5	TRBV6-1	CASSRQDQETQYF	TGTGCCAGCAGTAGACAGGACCAAGAGACCCAGTACTTC
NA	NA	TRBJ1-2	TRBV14	CASSQDLAGRYGYTF	TGTGCCAGCAGCCAAGATCTCGCAGGGCGATACGGCTACACCTTC
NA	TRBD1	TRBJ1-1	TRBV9	CASTPTGVGTEAFF	TGTGCCAGCACCCCAACAGGGGTAGGCACTGAAGCTTTCTTT
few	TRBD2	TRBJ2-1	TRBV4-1	CASSQVDLGLAGDNEQFF	TGCGCCAGCAGCCAAGTCGACCTAGGACTAGCGGGGGACAATGAGCAGTTCTTC
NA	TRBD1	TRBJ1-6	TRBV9	CASSVLEGGRNSPLHF	TGTGCCAGCAGCGTCCTCGAAGGGGGCCGAAATTCACCCCTCCACTTT
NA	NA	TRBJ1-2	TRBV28	CASSPIWEGSVLSYGYTF	TGTGCCAGCAGTCCAATATGGGAGGGGTCAGTCCTTAGCTATGGCTACACCTTC
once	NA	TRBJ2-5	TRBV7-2	CASSLGGRKETQYF	TGTGCCAGCAGCCTAGGGGGGAGGAAAGAGACCCAGTACTTC
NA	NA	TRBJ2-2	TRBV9	CASSVALGAAGELFF	TGTGCCAGCAGCGTAGCGCTGGGGGCGGCCGGGGAGCTGTTTTTT
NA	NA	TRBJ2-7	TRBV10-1	CASSELRGLPTYEQYF	TGCGCCAGCAGTGAGTTGCGCGGCCTCCCAACCTACGAGCAGTACTTC
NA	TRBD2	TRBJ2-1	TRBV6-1	CASNPSGRAWNEQFF	TGTGCCAGCAATCCTAGCGGGAGGGCCTGGAATGAGCAGTTCTTC
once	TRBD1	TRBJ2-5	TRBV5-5	CASSFRGQQQETQYF	TGTGCCAGCAGTTTCAGGGGGCAACAACAAGAGACCCAGTACTTC
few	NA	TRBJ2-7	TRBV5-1	CASSLAPSTPYEQYF	TGCGCCAGCAGCTTGGCCCCTAGTACCCCCTACGAGCAGTACTTC
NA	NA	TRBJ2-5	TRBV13	CASSLGTGEAETQYF	TGTGCCAGCAGCTTAGGGACAGGAGAGGCGGAGACCCAGTACTTC
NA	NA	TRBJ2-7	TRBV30	CAWSVRQALSYEQYF	TGTGCCTGGAGTGTACGTCAGGCGCTGTCCTACGAGCAGTACTTC
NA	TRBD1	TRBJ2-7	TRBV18	CASSPKAGGNEQYF	TGTGCCAGCTCACCAAAGGCAGGGGGAAACGAGCAGTACTTC
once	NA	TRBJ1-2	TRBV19	CASTPVREAKSGYTF	TGTGCCAGTACTCCCGTTCGTGAGGCTAAGTCTGGCTACACCTTC
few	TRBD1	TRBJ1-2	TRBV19	CASSLGTGNGYTF	TGTGCCAGTAGTCTCGGGACAGGGAACGGCTACACCTTC
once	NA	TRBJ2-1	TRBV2	CATTRLDRNPYNEQFF	TGTGCCACCACCCGACTGGACAGAAACCCTTACAATGAGCAGTTCTTC
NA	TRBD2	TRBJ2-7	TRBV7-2	CASSGTSHYEQYF	TGTGCCAGCAGCGGGACTAGCCACTACGAGCAGTACTTC
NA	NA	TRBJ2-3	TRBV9	CASSVYVTEKTDTQYF	TGTGCCAGCAGCGTATATGTTACGGAGAAGACAGATACGCAGTATTTT
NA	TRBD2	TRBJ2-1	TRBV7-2	CASSLDRDYIMDEQFF	TGTGCCAGCAGCTTAGACCGGGACTACATTATGGATGAGCAGTTCTTC
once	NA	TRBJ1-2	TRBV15	CATSRDLLRGEGYGYTF	TGTGCCACCAGCAGAGACCTACTGCGAGGAGAGGGCTATGGCTACACCTTC
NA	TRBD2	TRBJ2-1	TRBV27	CASSWAGGSYNEQFF	TGTGCCAGCAGTTGGGCGGGAGGGTCCTACAATGAGCAGTTCTTC
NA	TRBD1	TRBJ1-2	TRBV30	CAWSRQGGNYGYTF	TGTGCCTGGAGTAGACAGGGGGGGAACTATGGCTACACCTTC
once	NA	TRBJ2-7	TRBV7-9	CASSLAIDPVADSYEQYF	TGTGCCAGCAGCTTAGCTATTGATCCGGTAGCGGACTCCTACGAGCAGTACTTC
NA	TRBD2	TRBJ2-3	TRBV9	CASSPVAGASTDTQYF	TGTGCCAGCAGCCCGGTAGCGGGGGCCTCCACAGATACGCAGTATTTT
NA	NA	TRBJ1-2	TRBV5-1	CASNLLAGGNYGYTF	TGCGCCAGCAACTTGTTGGCAGGTGGAAACTATGGCTACACCTTC
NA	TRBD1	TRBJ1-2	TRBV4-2	CASSPTGQGADGYTF	TGTGCCAGCAGTCCCACGGGGCAGGGGGCGGATGGCTACACCTTC
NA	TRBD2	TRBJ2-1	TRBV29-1	CSVSSGLAGPLPFF	TGCAGCGTTAGCTCCGGGCTAGCGGGACCCTTGCCGTTCTTC
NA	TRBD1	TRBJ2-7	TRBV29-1	CSVVGQGKPYEQYF	TGCAGCGTCGTGGGACAGGGGAAACCCTACGAGCAGTACTTC
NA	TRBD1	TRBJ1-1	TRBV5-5	CASSYDRGLFGSWTEAFF	TGTGCCAGCAGCTACGACAGGGGGCTGTTCGGCTCCTGGACTGAAGCTTTCTTT
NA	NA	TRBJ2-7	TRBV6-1	CASSELARSYEQYF	TGTGCCAGCAGTGAACTAGCGAGAAGCTACGAGCAGTACTTC
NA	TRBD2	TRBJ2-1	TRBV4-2	CASSPGTSGSDNEQFF	TGTGCCAGCAGCCCCGGGACTAGCGGGAGTGACAATGAGCAGTTCTTC
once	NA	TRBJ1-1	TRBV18	CASSPSRGGSTEAFF	TGTGCCAGCTCACCATCCAGGGGCGGGAGCACTGAAGCTTTCTTT
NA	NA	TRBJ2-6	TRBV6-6	CASSYGGPGANVLTF	TGTGCCAGCAGTTACGGCGGGCCTGGGGCCAACGTCCTGACTTTC
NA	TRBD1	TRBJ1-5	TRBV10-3	CAISESAGGRNQPQHF	TGTGCCATCAGTGAGTCGGCAGGGGGTCGCAATCAGCCCCAGCATTTT
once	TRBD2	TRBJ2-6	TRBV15	CATSRGGGGPGANVLTF	TGTGCCACCAGCAGAGGCGGGGGGGGACCTGGGGCCAACGTCCTGACTTTC
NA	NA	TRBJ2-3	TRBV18	CASSPLQSLSSTDTQYF	TGTGCCAGCTCACCACTACAGTCCCTAAGCAGCACAGATACGCAGTATTTT
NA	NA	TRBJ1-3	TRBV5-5	CASSAPGGSGNTIYF	TGTGCCAGCAGCGCCCCTGGCGGGTCTGGAAACACCATATATTTT
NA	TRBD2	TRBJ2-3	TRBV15	CATSRDQGLAVTDTQYF	TGTGCCACCAGCAGAGATCAGGGACTAGCGGTCACAGATACGCAGTATTTT
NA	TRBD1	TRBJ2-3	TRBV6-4	CASSEDRGGTDTQYF	TGTGCCAGCAGTGAGGACAGGGGGGGCACAGATACGCAGTATTTT
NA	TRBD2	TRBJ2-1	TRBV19	CASSASGGALGEQFF	TGTGCCAGTAGTGCTAGCGGGGGGGCTCTTGGAGAGCAGTTCTTC
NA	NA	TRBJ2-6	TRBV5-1	CASSSRDLYSGANVLTF	TGCGCCAGCAGCTCGCGGGACTTGTACTCTGGGGCCAACGTCCTAACTTTC
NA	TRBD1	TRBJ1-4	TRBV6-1	CASSGGQVLYEKLFF	TGTGCCAGCAGTGGGGGACAGGTTTTGTATGAAAAACTGTTTTTT
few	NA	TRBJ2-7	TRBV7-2	CASSLEAGFSYEQYF	TGTGCCAGCAGCTTAGAGGCAGGATTCTCCTACGAGCAGTACTTC